The entry below gives a single T cell receptor beta chain sequence along with its context. This CDR3 comprises 14 residues. The germline CDR1 and CDR2 sequences are ENHRY and SYGVKD. After removal of 6 bases from V and 2 bases from J, the junction contained 3 bases not matched to a gene. TCRdb's copy holds only in-frame clones and misses some; the assay was immunoSEQ multiplex PCR. This table has almost 500,000 clones, 88% appearing once. The sample belongs to a study of blood T cell repertoires in COVID-19. The TCR comes from a woman aged 60-75 years who had recovered from COVID-19. The material sequenced was PBMCs or T cells enriched from blood (not recorded which). V is TRBV10-3 and J is TRBJ1-2, with 10 bases fitting TRBD1. Here the CDR3 DNA reads TGTGCCATCAGACCGGGACAGGGGAACTATGGCTACACCTTC. Translated: CAIRPGQGNYGYTF.